This TCR beta chain was sequenced during a study of T cells in Graves' hyperthyroidism and ophthalmopathy. Trimming shortened V by 1 base and J by 6 bases, and 15 bases separated the two germline ends. The CDR3 loop spans 15 amino acids. Germline assignment: CDR1 SGHTA and CDR2 FQGNSA. Hyperthyroidism in the patients, aged 18 to 65, was newly diagnosed and under 2 months in duration. The investigators amplified TCR beta CDR3 regions from RNA transcripts. The TCR CDR3 first-round RT-PCR relied on the HTBI primer set. TCRdb processed the multiplex PCR reads anew with MiXCR; each CDR3 protein has one entry. The data hold a few hundred thousand distinct CDR3 sequences, with under 15% observed a single time.

Sequenced: blood. This chain uses TRBV7-2 with TRBJ1-1; D not resolved. The receptor's source is a woman in her twenties or thirties with Graves' hyperthyroidism. CDR3 bases: TGTGCCAGCAGCTTAGGGAGGGTTGCAGCCGCTGAAGCTTTCTTT. It specifies CASSLGRVAAAEAFF.